This TCR beta chain is from a study of metastatic and nonmetastatic thyroid tumors (dated by TCRdb to the early 2020s). About the full investigation: For patients with malignant and with benign thyroid disease, the researchers compared repertoires between peripheral blood samples and tumor or nodule tissue samples. Broader findings and caveats from the paper: In both blood and tumor samples, malignant tumors were reported to have significantly higher TCR beta diversity than benign nodules.

This clone was seen ten or more times. Its antigen remains unidentified. No base quality information exists; no much larger clone differs at one position. V is cut back by 5 bases and J by 3 bases, with 6 bases in the junction unmatched. The germline V gene (reference sequence) supplies CDR1 SEHNR and CDR2 FQNEAQ. Including the terminal cysteine and phenylalanine, the CDR3 comprises 15 residues. Only CDR3 DNA remains: 45 bases, in frame from the first base. Receptors were amplified or captured by PCR. For sequencing, an Illumina HiSeq 4000 was employed. The TCR beta-chain CDR3 region of each patient was profiled by high-throughput sequencing. In the original analysis: CDR3 differences across clinicopathological groups were used to build a classifier for discriminating distant-metastatic papillary thyroid cancer patients. To measure repertoire diversity the researchers used the Shannon index, while the Morisita-Horn index served to gauge how similar the tumor and blood repertoires were. TCRdb passed the public sequencing reads through fastp at Q25 and MiXCR, retaining productive beta sequences. It is TCRdb's table, rather than the study itself, that gives the V and J calls and clone size. The sample profile shows around 12,000 clones; around 10% of them were found once. The ten largest account for less than 35% of the sample.

No patient had received any treatment before thyroid surgery. Patient clinical samples collected from about 2011 to 2019 were retrospectively analysed using T-cell receptor beta sequencing. The chain is encoded by TRBV7-9 joined to TRBJ2-1, and 8 junction bases match TRBD1. Sample: blood. This sequence originates from a female donor with papillary thyroid cancer or a benign thyroid nodule (not recorded which). Some clones in this sample may be carry-over from other donors' samples. In nucleotide form, the sequence is TGTGCCAGCAGCCTGGGACAGGCCAGCTACAATGAGCAGTTCTTC. The encoded protein is CASSLGQASYNEQFF.